These T cell receptor beta chains were read from a single sample in a study of cytomegalovirus exposure and HLA in healthy donors. Sequenced by immunoSEQ multiplex PCR; TCRdb stores in-frame clones only, minus some. The sample gives roughly 140,000 clones, 55% to 75% of which show up once; approximately 7% is in the top ten. The sample consisted of PBMCs. These receptors all come from a woman aged 60-70 years in good health and CMV-seropositive. CDR3s include the opening cysteine and the closing phenylalanine or tryptophan. Each record gives: CDR3 length, V gene, J gene, D gene, clone size, CDR3 protein, CDR3 DNA. D genes are given only for firm matches. A row's size may be missing; if present it is once, few, many or a size class.

16,TRBV9,TRBJ2-5,.,.,CASSVGVGGSTETQYF,TGTGCCAGCAGCGTAGGGGTCGGAGGGTCCACAGAGACCCAGTACTTC
14,TRBV7-3,TRBJ2-7,TRBD2,.,CASSLVSTSGEQYF,TGTGCCAGCAGCTTAGTCTCGACTAGCGGCGAGCAGTACTTC
14,TRBV9,TRBJ2-7,TRBD1,.,CASSETGAHYEQYF,TGTGCCAGCAGCGAGACAGGGGCCCACTACGAGCAGTACTTC
15,TRBV6-5,TRBJ2-2,.,.,CASSSGDKSTGELFF,TGTGCCAGCAGTTCTGGGGACAAATCCACCGGGGAGCTGTTTTTT
13,TRBV7-3,TRBJ2-7,TRBD1,.,CASSPPDRDEQYF,TGTGCCAGCAGCCCCCCCGACAGGGACGAGCAGTACTTC
17,TRBV29-1,TRBJ2-5,TRBD2,once,CSARGTSEALYQETQYF,TGCAGCGCCCGGGGGACTAGCGAGGCCCTTTATCAAGAGACCCAGTACTTC
16,TRBV4-1,TRBJ1-1,.,few,CASSQSPPGRGTEAFF,TGCGCCAGCAGCCAATCCCCCCCCGGGCGGGGGACTGAAGCTTTCTTT
14,TRBV29-1,TRBJ1-2,.,.,CSVAGGLGNYGYTF,TGCAGCGTGGCCGGGGGGCTGGGGAACTATGGCTACACCTTC
15,TRBV7-2,TRBJ1-1,TRBD1,few,CASSLAPGQGSEAFF,TGTGCCAGCAGCTTAGCTCCGGGACAGGGCTCTGAAGCTTTCTTT
11,TRBV20-1,TRBJ2-7,TRBD1,.,CSARTGPEQYF,TGCAGTGCTAGGACAGGGCCCGAGCAGTACTTC
15,TRBV6-5,TRBJ2-2,TRBD2,.,CASSISGSRTGELFF,TGTGCCAGCAGTATTAGCGGGAGTCGGACCGGGGAGCTGTTTTTT
15,TRBV6-5,TRBJ2-6,TRBD1,.,CASSTTGTGANVLTF,TGTGCCAGCAGTACGACAGGGACTGGGGCCAACGTCCTGACTTTC
11,TRBV2,TRBJ2-1,.,.,CASSVYNEQFF,TGTGCCAGCAGTGTATACAATGAGCAGTTCTTC
19,TRBV7-2,TRBJ2-2,TRBD2,few,CASSSDRTSGRGDTGELFF,TGTGCCAGCAGCTCTGATAGGACTAGCGGGAGGGGAGACACCGGGGAGCTGTTTTTT
14,TRBV27,TRBJ2-1,TRBD2,.,CASTVGAGGNEQFF,TGTGCCAGCACCGTGGGAGCGGGAGGAAATGAGCAGTTCTTC
16,TRBV9,TRBJ2-1,TRBD2,.,CASSPQGTSGYNEQFF,TGTGCCAGCAGCCCTCAAGGGACTAGCGGGTACAATGAGCAGTTCTTC
16,TRBV28,TRBJ2-1,TRBD2,.,CASTLAGGSSYNEQFF,TGTGCCAGCACACTAGCGGGAGGGAGCTCCTACAATGAGCAGTTCTTC
19,TRBV27,TRBJ2-6,TRBD1,.,CASSLLTRTGFAGANVLTF,TGTGCCAGCAGTTTACTTACCAGGACAGGGTTCGCTGGGGCCAACGTCCTGACTTTC
12,TRBV5-4,TRBJ2-5,.,.,CASSPDSGTQYF,TGTGCCAGCAGCCCCGACTCGGGAACCCAGTACTTC
13,TRBV28,TRBJ2-7,.,few,CASSLDRPYEQYF,TGTGCCAGCAGCTTGGACAGACCCTACGAGCAGTACTTC
13,TRBV10-1,TRBJ2-1,TRBD1,.,CASRETGGNEQFF,TGCGCCAGCCGAGAGACAGGGGGGAATGAGCAGTTCTTC
15,TRBV9,TRBJ2-2,TRBD2,.,CASTPVAGGPGELFF,TGTGCCAGCACCCCCGTAGCGGGAGGGCCCGGGGAGCTGTTTTTT
16,TRBV19,TRBJ1-2,.,.,CASSPIGPAGAYGYTF,TGTGCCAGTAGCCCTATAGGCCCAGCAGGGGCCTATGGCTACACCTTC
15,TRBV6-1,TRBJ1-5,.,.,CASSEEGLTNQPQHF,TGTGCCAGCAGTGAAGAGGGGTTGACGAATCAGCCCCAGCATTTT
14,TRBV29-1,TRBJ2-1,TRBD1,.,CSVEGSGGNNEQFF,TGCAGCGTTGAAGGATCAGGGGGAAACAATGAGCAGTTCTTC
14,TRBV6-5,TRBJ2-1,.,once,CASREDRDYNEQFF,TGTGCCAGCAGGGAAGACCGGGACTACAATGAGCAGTTCTTC
12,TRBV7-2,TRBJ2-1,.,.,CASSLLASEQFF,TGTGCCAGCAGCTTGCTAGCGAGCGAGCAGTTCTTC
13,TRBV9,TRBJ1-5,.,.,CASGDNSNQPQHF,TGTGCCAGCGGGGACAATAGCAATCAGCCCCAGCATTTT
15,TRBV6-5,TRBJ2-7,TRBD2,.,CASSDGGVRSYEQYF,TGTGCCAGCAGCGACGGGGGGGTTAGATCCTACGAGCAGTACTTC
17,TRBV5-1,TRBJ2-3,TRBD2,once,CASSIWTSGKAPDTQYF,TGCGCCAGCAGCATTTGGACTAGCGGGAAGGCCCCAGATACGCAGTATTTT
13,TRBV7-9,TRBJ1-1,.,.,CASSITANTEAFF,TGTGCCAGCAGCATCACAGCGAACACTGAAGCTTTCTTT
15,TRBV28,TRBJ2-7,TRBD2,.,CASSTTSGISYEQYF,TGTGCCAGCAGCACAACTAGCGGTATCTCCTACGAGCAGTACTTC
17,TRBV4-1,TRBJ2-3,TRBD1,once,CASSQWGQGTVTDTQYF,TGCGCCAGCAGCCAATGGGGACAGGGGACGGTTACAGATACGCAGTATTTT
14,TRBV7-2,TRBJ1-2,TRBD1,.,CASSKRQGSYGYTF,TGTGCCAGCAGCAAAAGACAGGGTAGCTATGGCTACACCTTC
16,TRBV7-2,TRBJ2-1,TRBD2,.,CASSLTSESSYNEQFF,TGTGCCAGCAGCTTGACTAGCGAGAGCTCCTACAATGAGCAGTTCTTC
14,TRBV4-1,TRBJ2-7,.,.,CASSQDRGPYEQYF,TGCGCCAGCAGCCAAGATAGGGGTCCCTACGAGCAGTACTTC
15,TRBV28,TRBJ2-1,TRBD1,.,CASSLWAQGSNEQFF,TGTGCCAGCAGTTTATGGGCACAGGGGTCCAATGAGCAGTTCTTC
15,TRBV7-9,TRBJ2-1,TRBD1,few,CASSLGDRDRHEQFF,TGTGCCAGCAGCTTAGGGGACAGGGATAGGCATGAGCAGTTCTTC
15,TRBV5-1,TRBJ2-3,TRBD2,.,CASSLWGGSTDTQYF,TGCGCCAGCAGCTTGTGGGGGGGGAGCACAGATACGCAGTATTTT
16,TRBV15,TRBJ2-7,TRBD2,few,CATSSLILAGGYEQYF,TGTGCCACCAGCAGCCTTATTCTAGCGGGAGGCTACGAGCAGTACTTC
16,TRBV5-6,TRBJ2-1,TRBD2,.,CASSATTSGFYNEQFF,TGTGCCAGCAGCGCCACGACTAGCGGGTTTTACAATGAGCAGTTCTTC
11,TRBV7-2,TRBJ2-1,.,.,CASSHYNEQFF,TGTGCCAGCAGTCATTACAATGAGCAGTTCTTC
16,TRBV4-3,TRBJ1-5,.,.,CASSQEAGHSNQPQHF,TGCGCCAGCAGCCAAGAGGCAGGGCATAGCAATCAGCCCCAGCATTTT
15,TRBV7-9,TRBJ1-3,TRBD1,.,CASSLLDRAGNTIYF,TGTGCCAGCAGCTTATTGGACAGGGCTGGAAACACCATATATTTT